Following are 15 T cell receptor beta chains from one sample sequenced in a study of blood T cell repertoires in COVID-19. Clones were read by immunoSEQ multiplex PCR, and TCRdb kept only the in-frame ones, dropping some. The sample holds approximately 250,000 clones, roughly 88% seen once. What was sequenced was PBMCs or T cells enriched from blood (not recorded which). Receptors were obtained from a woman aged 40 to 50 with acute COVID-19.

The rearrangement links TRBV7-8 to TRBJ2-2; TRBD1 aligns across 7 bases. Germline CDR1 reads SGHVS; CDR2 reads FQNEAQ. After removal of 2 bases from V and 1 base from J, the junction contained 4 bases not matched to a gene. CDR3 length equals 16 residues. The CDR3 is CASSLLQGMNTGELFF. The CDR3 DNA sequence: TGTGCCAGCAGCTTATTACAGGGGATGAACACCGGGGAGCTGTTTTTT.

V is TRBV6-2 or TRBV6-3 and J is TRBJ2-7, with 15 positions matching TRBD2. The CDR3 has 19 residues. V lost 2 bases, J lost 6 bases, and 14 bases stayed unmatched. The germline V gene encodes CDR1 MNHEY and CDR2 SVGEGT. CDR3 DNA sequence: TGTGCCAGCAGTTACCCCGGACTAGCGGGAGGGCCAAGGAGCGGCGAGCAGTACGTC. This codes for CASSYPGLAGGPRSGEQYV.

This chain uses TRBV2 with TRBJ2-7; 8 bases map to TRBD2. The CDR3 runs 13 residues. The ends lost 4 bases at V and 3 bases at J; junction bases unmatched: 2. The V gene's germline CDR1 is SNHLY and CDR2 FYNNEI. The CDR3: CASSVSGNYEQYF. CDR3 nucleotide sequence: TGTGCCAGCAGTGTTAGCGGGAACTACGAGCAGTACTTC.

This chain joins TRBV7-2 and TRBJ1-2; D is uncertain. V shed 3 bases and J shed 0 bases, with 11 bases lying between them. The CDR3 spans 15 residues. CDR1 is SGHTA and CDR2 is FQGNSA in the germline V gene. CDR3 sequence reads: CASSLAGAANYGYTF. The CDR3 bases are TGTGCCAGCAGCTTGGCGGGCGCAGCTAACTATGGCTACACCTTC. Combining the CDR3 with reference TRBV7-2 and TRBJ1-2 gives the whole variable domain GAGVSQSPSNKVTEKGKDVELRCDPISGHTALYWYRQSLGQGLEFLIYFQGNSAPDKSGLPSDRFSAERTGGSVSTLTIQRTQQEDSAVYLCASSLAGAANYGYTFGSGTRLTVV.

The chain couples TRBV19 to TRBJ1-1; D perhaps matches TRBD1 (6 bases). Germline assignment: CDR1 LNHDA and CDR2 SQIVND (reference sequence). V was clipped by 4 bases and J by 0 bases, with 21 bases between them. The CDR3 consists of 18 residues. CDR3 DNA sequence: TGTGCCAGTAGTAAGGGCCTGGACAGACGTTTGATGAACACTGAAGCTTTCTTT. It codes for CASSKGLDRRLMNTEAFF.

V is TRBV3-1 (or the pseudogene TRBV3-2) and J is TRBJ1-1; D possibly corresponds to TRBD1 (6 bases). The CDR3 contains 14 residues. Trimming took 3 bases from V and 3 from J, leaving 11 bases between them. From germline, CDR1 is LGHDT and CDR2 YNNKEL (reference sequence). The CDR3 loop is CASSQTQGYTEAFF. The CDR3 nucleotides read TGTGCCAGCAGCCAGACCCAGGGGTACACTGAAGCTTTCTTT.

The chain uses TRBV2 and TRBJ2-7; D gene ambiguous. Germline V gives CDR1 SNHLY, CDR2 FYNNEI. CDR3 size: 13 residues. V gave up 8 bases and J gave up 2 bases, with 13 bases separating them. The CDR3 sequence is CASGRPRAYEQYF. CDR3 DNA sequence: TGTGCCAGCGGCAGGCCCCGAGCCTACGAGCAGTACTTC.

This clone is a singleton in its sample. The chain uses TRBV15 and TRBJ1-5; D remains ambiguous. The germline V gene encodes CDR1 LNHNV and CDR2 YYDKDF (reference sequence). This CDR3 spans 14 amino acids. V was pared by 8 bases and J by 1 base, with 12 bases between. The CDR3 sequence: CATQDITSNQPQHF. The CDR3 region has the DNA TGTGCCACCCAAGACATAACGAGCAATCAGCCCCAGCATTTT.

This clone was observed a handful of times. V is TRBV15 and J is TRBJ2-3, with TRBD2 matching 10 bases. The CDR3 consists of 17 residues. Looked up from germline, CDR1 is LNHNV and CDR2 is YYDKDF (reference sequence). J gave up 2 bases and V 1 base, and 6 bases lay outside the gene matches. Written as DNA, the CDR3 is TGTGCCACCAGCAGAGGAGCGGGAGGGCCCCCCACAGATACGCAGTATTTT. It specifies CATSRGAGGPPTDTQYF.

The V gene is TRBV5-1, the J gene TRBJ1-1; TRBD1 matches at 10 bases. Germline V gene lookup returns CDR1 SGHRS and CDR2 YFSETQ. J lost 4 bases, V lost 0 bases, and 15 bases had no gene match. The CDR3 sequence is 19 residues long. For the CDR3, the DNA is TGCGCCAGCAGCTTGGCCAATTTAGGGACAGGGGATCGTGGCACTGAAGCTTTCTTT. Protein: CASSLANLGTGDRGTEAFF.

CDR3 protein: CASSQEGAETSYNEQFF. The CDR3 DNA reads TGCGCCAGCAGCCAAGAAGGAGCGGAGACCTCCTACAATGAGCAGTTCTTC. V gene TRBV4-1 combines with J gene TRBJ2-1; TRBD2 is a possible D gene (5 bases). Germline loops: CDR1 MGHRA, CDR2 YSYEKL. V lost 0 bases to trimming and J lost 0 bases, with 12 bases between them. CDR3 length: 17 residues.

This CDR3 is CASIGGDGTYEQYF. In DNA, the CDR3 is TGTGCCAGCATAGGGGGGGACGGAACCTACGAGCAGTACTTC. The chain is built from TRBV27 and TRBJ2-7; TRBD2 is a possible D gene (7 bases). V was cut by 7 bases and J by 2 bases, with 15 bases left in between. This CDR3 region has 14 residues. Per germline, CDR1 MNHEY and CDR2 SMNVEV (reference sequence).

In this sample, this clone turned up a few times. The V and J genes are TRBV7-3 and TRBJ1-6; 8 bases agree with TRBD1. CDR3 length: 13 residues. Germline assignment: CDR1 SGHTA and CDR2 FQGTGA. With 6 bases clipped from V and 7 bases from J, the junction kept 2 bases outside the gene matches. The CDR3 DNA follows: TGTGCCAGCAGTCAGGGGGCAAATTCACCCCTCCACTTT. Translating gives CASSQGANSPLHF.

About this clone: Mismatch with germline at one junction end may stem from a read error. This rearrangement joins TRBV12-3 or TRBV12-4 to TRBJ2-1; 10 nucleotides align to TRBD2. The CDR3 is 13 amino acids. DNA of the CDR3: TGTGCCAGCAGTCTAGCGGGGGCCAATGAGCAGTTCTTC. Its protein is CASSLAGANEQFF.

This clone has just one count. The chain combines TRBV12-3 or TRBV12-4 with TRBJ1-1; no reliable D call. The CDR3 length is 11 residues. Trimming stripped 2 bases from V and 8 bases from J, with 6 bases between. DNA for the CDR3: TGTGCCAGCAGTTTAAGCAGGGAAGCTTTCTTT. Its protein product is CASSLSREAFF.